This T cell receptor beta chain emerged from a study of blood T cells in healthy people across ages. V lost 0 bases and J lost 0, with 10 bases in between. CDR1 and CDR2 from the germline V gene are SGDLS and YYNGEE. There are 16 residues in the CDR3. Primers used in a second PCR of roughly 7 to 11 cycles were a sample-barcoded 5' primer and a J-beta primer mix. A single record per CDR3 protein comes from TCRdb applying MiXCR to the 5' RACE reads. The sample includes about 1,800,000 distinct CDR3 sequences, roughly 30% of them seen just once. The sequencing sample was made of blood. V is TRBV9 and J is TRBJ1-3; D is uncertain. The clonotype was recovered from a woman in her 30s in good health. DNA for the CDR3: TGTGCCAGCAGCGTAGAGAGGGCGGACTCTGGAAACACCATATATTTT. The encoded protein is CASSVERADSGNTIYF.